This TCR beta chain comes out of a study of cytomegalovirus exposure and HLA in healthy donors. Findings and limits, study-wide: Reportedly, diagnosis of cytomegalovirus status by the classifier showed high specificity and sensitivity. In vitro experiments confirmed that three CMV-associated chains were specific for CMV antigens.

Clones were read by immunoSEQ multiplex PCR, and TCRdb kept only the in-frame ones, dropping some. The sample holds some 290,000 clones, approximately 91% seen once. In germline, CDR1 is MNHEY, CDR2 SVGAGI. V was shortened by 6 bases and J by 0 bases, with 12 bases between the two germline ends. This CDR3 contains 15 residues. The donors were members of the approximately 110-subject validation cohort (separate from the roughly 680-subject first cohort). Turning to this clone: What it binds is unknown.

The chain joins TRBV6-5 to TRBJ1-3; D might be TRBD1 (6 bases). The TCR sequence derives from a man aged 30 to 45 in good health and CMV-seronegative. Sequencing was done on a sample of PBMCs. The DNA of the CDR3 is TGTGCCAGCAGACCAGGACAGCTCTCTGGAAACACCATATATTTT. Residues: CASRPGQLSGNTIYF.